These 10 T cell receptor beta chains originate from one sample sequenced in a study of blood T cell repertoires in COVID-19. Profiled with immunoSEQ multiplex PCR; TCRdb holds only in-frame clones, not every one. The repertoire holds about 170,000 clones, with 86% as singletons. The specimen was peripheral blood. The receptors come from an elderly woman in a cohort sampled during active or convalescent COVID-19.

This clone occurred once. V usage is TRBV27 and J usage is TRBJ2-1; maybe TRBD2 (5 bases). The germline V gene encodes CDR1 MNHEY and CDR2 SMNVEV (reference sequence). CDR3 length: 12 amino acids. Trimming stripped 1 base from V and 10 bases from J, with 8 bases between. DNA of the CDR3: TGTGCCAGCAGTTTATTTTCGGGGGAGCAGTTCTTC. Translating gives CASSLFSGEQFF.

The V gene is TRBV18, the J gene TRBJ1-2; the match to TRBD1 covers 12 bases. The CDR3 has 15 amino acids. V shed 3 bases and J 8 bases; nucleotides not matched to a gene: 7. Germline V gives CDR1 KGHSH, CDR2 LQKENI. The DNA of the CDR3 is TGTGCCAGCTCACCTACCGGGACAGGGGGCGACGGCTACACCTTC. It codes for CASSPTGTGGDGYTF.

The chain combines TRBV7-9 with TRBJ1-1; D remains ambiguous. The CDR3 is 13 residues long. Germline V CDR1 and CDR2: SEHNR, FQNEAQ (reference sequence). V gave up 5 bases and J gave up 0 bases, with 7 bases separating them. The CDR3 loop is CASSPGLNTEAFF. The CDR3 region has the DNA TGTGCCAGCAGCCCAGGTTTGAACACTGAAGCTTTCTTT. The whole variable domain, filled in from reference TRBV7-9 and TRBJ1-1, reads DTGVSQNPRHKITKRGQNVTFRCDPISEHNRLYWYRQTLGQGPEFLTYFQNEAQLEKSRLLSDRFSAERPKGSFSTLEIQRTEQGDSAMYLCASSPGLNTEAFFGQGTRLTVV.

The chain recombines TRBV24-1 with TRBJ2-3; D unresolved. The CDR3 covers 17 residues. In germline, CDR1 is KGHDR, CDR2 SFDVKD. Trimming left V 3 bases short and J 4 bases short, with 19 bases between. The CDR3 here is CATSDRGVDGLADTQYF. The CDR3 DNA sequence: TGTGCCACCAGTGATAGAGGTGTAGACGGCCTCGCAGATACGCAGTATTTT.

The V gene is TRBV11-2, the J gene TRBJ1-2; possibly TRBD1 for D (5 bases). The CDR3 is 16 amino acids. Looked up from germline, CDR1 is SGHAT and CDR2 is FQNNGV. V was clipped by 4 bases and J by 2 bases, with 17 bases between them. The chain's CDR3 is CASSSTTQGRNYGYTF. The CDR3 region has the DNA TGTGCCAGCAGCTCAACCACCCAGGGTAGGAACTATGGCTACACCTTC.

The chain links TRBV4-3 to TRBJ2-2, with D hard to call. CDR3 length: 14 residues. V shed 0 bases and J shed 0 bases, with 2 bases lying between them. Germline CDR1 LGHNA, CDR2 YSLEER. The CDR3 region is CASSQDSNTGELFF. In DNA, the CDR3 is TGCGCCAGCAGCCAAGACTCGAACACCGGGGAGCTGTTTTTT.

The rearrangement links TRBV19 to TRBJ2-7, with 7 bases aligning to TRBD2. Germline V gene lookup returns CDR1 LNHDA and CDR2 SQIVND (reference sequence). The V and J ends lost 5 bases and 4 bases, in that order; junction bases with no gene match: 5. The CDR3 is 13 residues long. The CDR3 DNA follows: TGTGCCAGTAGTTCCCAGCGGGGTTACGAGCAGTACTTC. As protein: CASSSQRGYEQYF.

Concerning this clone itself: This CDR3 is also generated by other DNA sequences in the sample. The chain links TRBV3-1 (or the pseudogene TRBV3-2) to TRBJ1-2, with 11 bases identical to TRBD1. The J segment lost 0 bases and the V segment lost 3 bases, leaving 3 bases of the junction unmatched. Germline assignment: CDR1 LGHDT and CDR2 YNNKEL (reference sequence). The CDR3 has 16 residues. The CDR3 DNA reads as TGTGCCAGCAGCCAGGGGACAGGGGGAGCTAACTATGGCTACACCTTC. Residues: CASSQGTGGANYGYTF.

The J gene is TRBJ2-7, the V gene TRBV7-2; 11 bases agree with TRBD2. Per the germline V gene, CDR1 is SGHTA and CDR2 is FQGNSA. The CDR3 length is 15 residues. V trimming: 3 bases; J trimming: 6 bases; junction bases outside the gene matches: 7. CDR3 region: CASSLASGGTGEQYF. The CDR3 DNA follows: TGTGCCAGCAGCTTGGCTAGCGGGGGGACAGGCGAGCAGTACTTC.

V and J are TRBV5-1 and TRBJ1-2; 9 bases fit TRBD1. Germline loops: CDR1 SGHRS, CDR2 YFSETQ. The J segment lost 6 bases and the V segment lost 4 bases, leaving 7 bases of the junction unmatched. The CDR3 has 14 amino acids. The CDR3 DNA is TGCGCCAGCAGCCCGGGACAGGGACCTCATGGCTACACCTTC. This gives the protein CASSPGQGPHGYTF.